This TCR beta chain was obtained from a study of CD8 T cells in Susac syndrome. RNA totalling roughly 0.45 to 1 ug underwent reverse transcription with random hexamers. TCRdb fed the immunoSEQ multiplex PCR reads into MiXCR, producing one record per CDR3 protein. The profile shows hundreds of thousands of distinct CDR3 sequences, 80% to 95% of them singletons. This TCR derives from a human donor with multiple sclerosis. The sequencing input was CD4+ T cells from PBMCs.

The DNA of the CDR3 is TGTGCCAGCTCCCTCGCGGGGACAACGGAAAAACTGTTTTTT. This gives the protein CASSLAGTTEKLFF. The chain joins TRBV18 to TRBJ1-4; D is possibly TRBD1 (6 bases). Germline CDR1 is KGHSH and CDR2 is LQKENI. The V end lost 6 bases, the J end lost 8 bases, and 16 bases lay between the germline ends. The CDR3 is 14 amino acids.